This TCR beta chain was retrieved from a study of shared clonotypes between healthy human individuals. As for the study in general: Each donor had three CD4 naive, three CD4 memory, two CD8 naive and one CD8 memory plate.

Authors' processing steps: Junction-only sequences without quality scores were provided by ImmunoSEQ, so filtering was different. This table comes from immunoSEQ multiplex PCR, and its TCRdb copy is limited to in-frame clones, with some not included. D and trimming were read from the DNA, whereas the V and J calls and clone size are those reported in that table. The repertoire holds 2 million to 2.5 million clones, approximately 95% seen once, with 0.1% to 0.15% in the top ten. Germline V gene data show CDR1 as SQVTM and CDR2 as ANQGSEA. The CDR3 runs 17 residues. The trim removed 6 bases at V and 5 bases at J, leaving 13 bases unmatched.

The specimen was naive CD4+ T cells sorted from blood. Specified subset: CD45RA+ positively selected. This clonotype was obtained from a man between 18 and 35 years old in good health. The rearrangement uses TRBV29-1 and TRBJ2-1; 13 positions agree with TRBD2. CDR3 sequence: CSVALVLAGGFNNEQFF. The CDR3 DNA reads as TGCAGCGTCGCCTTAGTACTAGCGGGAGGGTTTAACAATGAGCAGTTCTTC.